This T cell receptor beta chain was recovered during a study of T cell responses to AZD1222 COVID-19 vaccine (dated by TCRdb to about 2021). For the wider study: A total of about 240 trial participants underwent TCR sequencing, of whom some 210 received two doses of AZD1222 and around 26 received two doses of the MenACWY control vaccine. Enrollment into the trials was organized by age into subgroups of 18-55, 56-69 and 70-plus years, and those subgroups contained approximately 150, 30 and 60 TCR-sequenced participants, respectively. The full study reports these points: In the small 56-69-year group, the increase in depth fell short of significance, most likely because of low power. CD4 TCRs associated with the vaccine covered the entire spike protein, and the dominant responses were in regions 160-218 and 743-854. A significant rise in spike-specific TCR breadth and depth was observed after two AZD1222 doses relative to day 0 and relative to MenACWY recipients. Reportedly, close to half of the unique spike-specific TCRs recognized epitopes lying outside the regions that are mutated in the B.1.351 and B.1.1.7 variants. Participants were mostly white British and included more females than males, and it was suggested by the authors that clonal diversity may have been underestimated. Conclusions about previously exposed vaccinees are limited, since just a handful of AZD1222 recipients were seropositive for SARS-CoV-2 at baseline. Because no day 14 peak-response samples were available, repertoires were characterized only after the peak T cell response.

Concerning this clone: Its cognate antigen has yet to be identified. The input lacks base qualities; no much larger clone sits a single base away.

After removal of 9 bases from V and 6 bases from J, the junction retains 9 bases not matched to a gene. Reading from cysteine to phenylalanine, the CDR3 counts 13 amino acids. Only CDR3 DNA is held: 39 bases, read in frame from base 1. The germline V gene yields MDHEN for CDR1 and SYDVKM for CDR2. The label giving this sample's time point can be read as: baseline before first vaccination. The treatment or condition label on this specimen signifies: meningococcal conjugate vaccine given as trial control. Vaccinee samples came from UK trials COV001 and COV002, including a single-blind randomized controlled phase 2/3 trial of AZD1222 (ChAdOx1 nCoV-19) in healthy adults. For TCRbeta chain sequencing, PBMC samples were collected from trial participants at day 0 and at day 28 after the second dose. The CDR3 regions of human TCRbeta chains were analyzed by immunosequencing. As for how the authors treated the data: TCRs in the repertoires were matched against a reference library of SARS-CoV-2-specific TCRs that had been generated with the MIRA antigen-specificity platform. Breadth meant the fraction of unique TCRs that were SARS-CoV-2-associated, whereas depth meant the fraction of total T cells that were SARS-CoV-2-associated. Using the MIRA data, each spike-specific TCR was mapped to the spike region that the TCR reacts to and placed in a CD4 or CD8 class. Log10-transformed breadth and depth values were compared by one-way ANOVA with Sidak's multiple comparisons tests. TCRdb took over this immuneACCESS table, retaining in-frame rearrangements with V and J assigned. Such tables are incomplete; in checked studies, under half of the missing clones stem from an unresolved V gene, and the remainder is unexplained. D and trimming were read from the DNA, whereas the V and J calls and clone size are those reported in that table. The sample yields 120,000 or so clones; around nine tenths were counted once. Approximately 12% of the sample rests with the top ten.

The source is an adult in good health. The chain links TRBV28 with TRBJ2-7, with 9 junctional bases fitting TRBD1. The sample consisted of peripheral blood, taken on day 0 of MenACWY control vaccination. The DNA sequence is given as TGTGCCAGTTGGACAGGGGATTCCCTCGAGCAGTACTTC. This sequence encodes CASWTGDSLEQYF.